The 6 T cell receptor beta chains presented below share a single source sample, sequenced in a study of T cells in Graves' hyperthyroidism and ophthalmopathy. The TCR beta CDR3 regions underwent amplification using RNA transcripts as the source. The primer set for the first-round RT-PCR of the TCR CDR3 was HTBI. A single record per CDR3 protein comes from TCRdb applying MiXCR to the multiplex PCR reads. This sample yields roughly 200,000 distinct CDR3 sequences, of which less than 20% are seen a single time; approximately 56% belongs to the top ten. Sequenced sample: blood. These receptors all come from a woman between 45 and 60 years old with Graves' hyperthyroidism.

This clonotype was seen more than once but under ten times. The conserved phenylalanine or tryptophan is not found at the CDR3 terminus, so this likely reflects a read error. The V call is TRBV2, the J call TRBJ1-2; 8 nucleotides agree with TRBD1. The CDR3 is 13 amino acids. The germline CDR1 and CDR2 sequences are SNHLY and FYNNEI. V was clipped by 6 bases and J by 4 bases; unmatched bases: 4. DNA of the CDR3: TGTGCCAGCAGGGAGACAGGGGCCTATGGCTACACCCTC. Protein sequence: CASRETGAYGYTL.

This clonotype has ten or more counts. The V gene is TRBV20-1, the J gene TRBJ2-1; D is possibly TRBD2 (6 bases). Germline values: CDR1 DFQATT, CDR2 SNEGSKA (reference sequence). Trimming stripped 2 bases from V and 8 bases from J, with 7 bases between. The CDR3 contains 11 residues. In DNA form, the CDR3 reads TGCAGTGCTAGAACGGGGGATGAGCAGTTCTTC. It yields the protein CSARTGDEQFF.

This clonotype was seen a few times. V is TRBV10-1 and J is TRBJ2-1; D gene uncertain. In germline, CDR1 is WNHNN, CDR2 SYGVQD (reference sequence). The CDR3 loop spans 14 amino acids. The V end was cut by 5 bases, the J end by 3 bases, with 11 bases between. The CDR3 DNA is TGCGCCAGCAGTTTTTCGGGCGACTACAATGAGCAGTTCTTC. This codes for CASSFSGDYNEQFF.

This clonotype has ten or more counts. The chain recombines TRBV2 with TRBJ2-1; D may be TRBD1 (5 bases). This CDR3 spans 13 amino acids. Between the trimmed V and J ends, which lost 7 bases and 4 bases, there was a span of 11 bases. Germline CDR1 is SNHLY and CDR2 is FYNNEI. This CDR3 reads CASTEQGYNEQFF. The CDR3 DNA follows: TGTGCCAGCACTGAGCAGGGTTACAATGAGCAGTTCTTC.

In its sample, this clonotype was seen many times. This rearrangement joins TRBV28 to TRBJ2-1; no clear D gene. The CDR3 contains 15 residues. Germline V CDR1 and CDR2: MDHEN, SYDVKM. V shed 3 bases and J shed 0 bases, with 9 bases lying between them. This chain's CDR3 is CASSLSLSSYNEQFF. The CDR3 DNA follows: TGTGCCAGCAGTTTGAGCCTGAGCTCCTACAATGAGCAGTTCTTC.

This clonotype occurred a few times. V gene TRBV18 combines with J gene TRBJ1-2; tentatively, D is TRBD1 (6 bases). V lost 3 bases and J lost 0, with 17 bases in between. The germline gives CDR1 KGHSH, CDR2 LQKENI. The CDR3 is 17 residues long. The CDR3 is CASSPQGGQISNYGYTF. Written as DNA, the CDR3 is TGTGCCAGCTCACCCCAAGGGGGTCAGATCTCTAACTATGGCTACACCTTC.